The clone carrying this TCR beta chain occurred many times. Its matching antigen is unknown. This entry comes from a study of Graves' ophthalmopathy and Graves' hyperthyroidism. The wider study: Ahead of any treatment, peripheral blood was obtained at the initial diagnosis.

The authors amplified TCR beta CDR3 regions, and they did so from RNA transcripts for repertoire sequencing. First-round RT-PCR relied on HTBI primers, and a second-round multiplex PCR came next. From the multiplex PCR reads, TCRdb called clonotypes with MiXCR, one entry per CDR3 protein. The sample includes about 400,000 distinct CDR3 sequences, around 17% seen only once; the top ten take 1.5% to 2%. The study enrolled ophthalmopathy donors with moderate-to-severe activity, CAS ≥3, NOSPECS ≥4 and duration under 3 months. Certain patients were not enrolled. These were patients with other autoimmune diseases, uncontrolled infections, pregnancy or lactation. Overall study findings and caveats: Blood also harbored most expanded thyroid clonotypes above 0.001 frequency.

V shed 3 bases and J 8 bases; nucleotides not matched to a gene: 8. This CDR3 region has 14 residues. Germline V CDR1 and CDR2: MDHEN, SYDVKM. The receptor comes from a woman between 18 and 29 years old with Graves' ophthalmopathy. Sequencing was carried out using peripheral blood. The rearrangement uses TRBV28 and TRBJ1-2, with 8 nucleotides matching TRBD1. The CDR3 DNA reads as TGTGCCAGCAGTTTCCTGACAGGGGTTGACGGCTACACCTTC. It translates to CASSFLTGVDGYTF.